Listed below are T cell receptor beta chains from one sample, sequenced in a study of shared clonotypes between healthy human individuals. Method: immunoSEQ multiplex PCR; TCRdb's copy keeps in-frame clones and lacks some. Seen here are more than 2,000,000 clones, approximately 90% observed once, and the top ten hold over 0.12%. The material sequenced was naive CD4+ T cells sorted from blood. These receptors were obtained from a man aged 18-30 years in good health. The CDR3 runs from the conserved cysteine through the conserved F or W. A D gene is named only where the DNA matches it firmly. Clone sizes are given selectively: once, few, many, or a class where the clone is expanded.

CDR3 protein,CDR3 DNA,V gene,clone size,D gene,J gene
CASSISAGELFF,TGTGCCAGTAGTATAAGTGCCGGGGAGCTGTTTTTT,TRBV19,-,-,TRBJ2-2
CAWSLGTVVNTEAFF,TGTGCCTGGAGCCTCGGGACAGTGGTGAACACTGAAGCTTTCTTT,TRBV30,-,TRBD1,TRBJ1-1
CASSLFTGTDLNTEAFF,TGCGCCAGCAGCTTGTTTACAGGGACGGACCTGAACACTGAAGCTTTCTTT,TRBV5-1,-,-,TRBJ1-1
CASGPSGERGTEAFF,TGCGCCAGCGGTCCCTCGGGGGAAAGAGGCACTGAAGCTTTCTTT,TRBV5-1,-,-,TRBJ1-1
CASSHQANQPQHF,TGTGCCAGCAGCCATCAGGCGAATCAGCCCCAGCATTTT,TRBV11-2,-,-,TRBJ1-5
CASSPRLAGVPGELFF,TGTGCCAGCAGCCCCCGACTAGCGGGAGTCCCCGGGGAGCTGTTTTTT,TRBV13,-,TRBD2,TRBJ2-2
CASSSSGGWVETQYF,TGTGCCAGCAGCTCGTCAGGGGGTTGGGTGGAGACCCAGTACTTC,TRBV7-3,-,TRBD1,TRBJ2-5
CASSQDSRDGSYEQYF,TGCGCCAGCAGCCAAGATTCAAGGGACGGCTCCTACGAGCAGTACTTC,TRBV4-1,-,-,TRBJ2-7
CASSLSWREGVDTQYF,TGTGCCAGCAGCTTATCTTGGCGGGAGGGCGTCGATACGCAGTATTTT,TRBV7-8,-,TRBD2,TRBJ2-3
CASRGGRDQPQHF,TGTGCCAGCAGAGGGGGCAGGGATCAGCCCCAGCATTTT,TRBV6-1,-,TRBD1,TRBJ1-5
CSVGDNQPQHF,TGCAGCGTTGGGGACAATCAGCCCCAGCATTTT,TRBV29-1,-,-,TRBJ1-5
CAWGDRDYEQYF,TGTGCCTGGGGGGACAGGGATTACGAGCAGTACTTC,TRBV30,-,TRBD1,TRBJ2-7
CASSLAQSDTQYF,TGTGCCAGCAGCTTAGCGCAATCAGATACGCAGTATTTT,TRBV7-3,-,-,TRBJ2-3
CASSSQGDTQYF,TGTGCCAGCTCATCACAGGGGGATACGCAGTATTTT,TRBV18,-,TRBD1,TRBJ2-3
CASSTRDRGNNSPLHF,TGTGCCAGCAGCACCCGGGACAGGGGAAATAATTCACCCCTCCACTTT,TRBV7-6,-,TRBD1,TRBJ1-6
CASSLGQGAVYEQYF,TGCGCCAGCAGCTTGGGACAGGGGGCGGTTTACGAGCAGTACTTC,TRBV5-1,-,TRBD1,TRBJ2-7
CATSRDSEGYEQYF,TGTGCCACCAGCAGAGACAGCGAGGGCTACGAGCAGTACTTC,TRBV15,once,-,TRBJ2-7
CASSEGRAGVDEQYF,TGCGCCAGCAGTGAAGGGCGAGCGGGAGTAGACGAGCAGTACTTC,TRBV10-1,-,TRBD2,TRBJ2-7
CASSVVGGGTGELFF,TGTGCCAGCAGTGTTGTGGGGGGAGGGACCGGGGAGCTGTTTTTT,TRBV2,-,TRBD2,TRBJ2-2
CASRFGLASHEQYF,TGTGCCAGCAGATTTGGACTAGCCTCCCACGAGCAGTACTTC,TRBV6-5,-,TRBD2,TRBJ2-7
CASSPSVISYNEQFF,TGTGCCAGCTCACCTAGCGTAATCTCCTACAATGAGCAGTTCTTC,TRBV18,-,-,TRBJ2-1
CASRDRGAEKLFF,TGCGCCAGCAGAGACAGGGGAGCAGAAAAACTGTTTTTT,TRBV4-1,-,TRBD1,TRBJ1-4
CAWSGNRVQNNSPLHF,TGTGCCTGGAGCGGGAACAGGGTCCAAAATAATTCACCCCTCCACTTT,TRBV30,-,-,TRBJ1-6
CASIKEPGLPLPLHF,TGTGCCAGCATCAAAGAACCGGGCCTCCCGTTGCCCCTCCACTTT,TRBV21-1,-,-,TRBJ1-6
CASSGGPTDTQYF,TGCGCCAGCAGTGGGGGGCCCACAGATACGCAGTATTTT,TRBV10-1,-,-,TRBJ2-3
CASTKTGSGNTIYF,TGTGCCAGCACCAAGACGGGCTCTGGAAACACCATATATTTT,TRBV9,-,-,TRBJ1-3
CASSLKFRYEQYF,TGTGCCAGCAGCTTGAAGTTCCGCTACGAGCAGTACTTC,TRBV5-4,once,-,TRBJ2-7
CASSSSGTGTDTQYF,TGTGCCAGCAGTTCTTCCGGGACAGGGACAGATACGCAGTATTTT,TRBV28,-,TRBD1,TRBJ2-3
CASSLLQGTEAFF,TGTGCCAGCAGTTTATTACAGGGCACTGAAGCTTTCTTT,TRBV28,-,-,TRBJ1-1
CASSPGSGNEQYF,TGTGCCAGCAGCCCTGGATCGGGGAACGAGCAGTACTTC,TRBV11-2,-,-,TRBJ2-7
CASSVEAGDTYEQYF,TGTGCCAGCAGCGTAGAAGCAGGCGATACCTACGAGCAGTACTTC,TRBV9,-,-,TRBJ2-7
CASSPDILETQYF,TGCGCCAGCAGCCCTGACATCCTCGAGACCCAGTACTTC,TRBV5-1,-,-,TRBJ2-5
CASSLGQGVYEQYF,TGTGCCAGTAGTCTGGGGCAGGGCGTCTACGAGCAGTACTTC,TRBV19,-,-,TRBJ2-7